This T cell receptor beta chain was recovered during a study of blood T cells in healthy people across ages. The CDR3 is made up of 13 amino acids. The V end lost 6 bases, the J end lost 9 bases, and 15 bases lay between the germline ends. Together with a sample-barcoded 5' primer, a J-beta primer mix was included in a second PCR lasting about 6 to 12 cycles. TCRdb independently ran MiXCR on the 5' RACE reads; one entry per CDR3 protein. Among 1.5 million to 2 million distinct CDR3 sequences listed, 30% to 40% were seen once. The TCR was taken from a human donor in good health. The material sequenced was blood. The chain carries TRBV12-3 or TRBV12-4 and TRBJ1-5, with D tentatively TRBD1 (5 bases). CDR3: CASSGTAVAPQHF. CDR3 sequence (DNA): TGTGCCAGCAGCGGGACCGCCGTAGCGCCCCAGCATTTT.